The next 30 T cell receptor beta chains were all read from a single sample in a study of early T cells in non-severe SARS-CoV-2 infection. TCRdb re-derived calls from the 5' RACE reads in MiXCR, one entry per CDR3 protein. The sample has under 65,000 distinct CDR3 sequences; around an eighth are singletons. Sample: whole blood. All receptors come from an adult who was a healthcare worker with PCR-confirmed SARS-CoV-2 infection or an uninfected control (not recorded which).

The chain has TRBV7-6 and TRBJ2-5; D is undetermined. The CDR3 runs 12 residues. Germline values: CDR1 SGHVS, CDR2 FNYEAQ. V dropped 8 bases and J dropped 0 bases, with 7 bases sitting between them. CDR3 nucleotide sequence: TGTGCCAGCTCGGCGTACCAAGAGACCCAGTACTTC. Translating it yields CASSAYQETQYF.

This clonotype was picked up a small number of times. V and J are TRBV6-2 or TRBV6-3 and TRBJ2-7; 8 bases are a match to TRBD1. CDR3 length: 14 residues. Unmatched junction bases numbered 7, after V lost 6 bases and J lost 3 bases. CDR1 and CDR2 (germline): MNHEY, SVGEGT. CDR3 sequence (DNA): TGTGCCAGCAGGCTGGACAGGGTGTACTACGAGCAGTACTTC. Translation: CASRLDRVYYEQYF.

The chain employs TRBV19 and TRBJ2-7; 7 positions match TRBD2. V lost 5 bases to trimming and J lost 4 bases; unmatched junction nucleotides: 14. The CDR3 is made up of 16 amino acids. Germline V gene sequence: CDR1 LNHDA, CDR2 SQIVND (reference sequence). CDR3 nucleotide sequence: TGTGCCAGTAGTGCAGCGGGACCTAAGCAACCTTACGAGCAGTACTTC. Translation gives CASSAAGPKQPYEQYF.

This clonotype showed up just a few times. CDR3 nucleotide sequence: TGTGCCAGCTCACCATCGGGAGGTCAGCCCCAGCATTTT. Its protein product is CASSPSGGQPQHF. The rearrangement joins TRBV18 to TRBJ1-5, with D hard to call. Trimming took 2 bases from V and 6 from J, leaving 8 bases between them. Germline V lookup: CDR1 KGHSH, CDR2 LQKENI. This CDR3 is built from 13 residues.

This clonotype was seen many times. The chain links TRBV5-1 to TRBJ2-5, with 12 bases lining up with TRBD2. The CDR3 has 15 amino acids. The germline V gene has CDR1 SGHRS and CDR2 YFSETQ. V lost 0 bases, J lost 5 bases, and 2 bases stayed unmatched. CDR3 amino acids: CASSLASGGAETQYF. CDR3 nucleotide sequence: TGCGCCAGCAGCTTGGCTAGCGGGGGGGCCGAGACCCAGTACTTC.

The rearrangement joins TRBV6-6 to TRBJ2-7; possibly TRBD1 for D (6 bases). Trimming took off 5 bases at V and 1 base at J, with 9 bases between the two ends. This CDR3 is 13 amino acids long. Germline-derived CDR1 and CDR2 are MNHNY and SVGAGI (reference sequence). CDR3 amino acids: CASSRTASYEQYF. The CDR3 nucleotides read TGTGCCAGCAGTAGGACAGCTTCCTACGAGCAGTACTTC.

This clonotype was seen more than once but under ten times. The chain is built from TRBV7-9 and TRBJ2-3; the D gene is possibly TRBD1 (5 bases). Germline V gene data show CDR1 as SEHNR and CDR2 as FQNEAQ (reference sequence). V shed 5 bases and J shed 2 bases, with 14 bases lying between them. This CDR3 is built from 15 residues. The CDR3 DNA sequence: TGTGCCAGCAGCCTCTGGGGCCTTCCCACAGATACGCAGTATTTT. It yields the protein CASSLWGLPTDTQYF.

The genes are TRBV29-1 and TRBJ2-5; D may be TRBD1 or TRBD2 (5 bases each). The CDR3 loop spans 14 amino acids. Germline V gene data show CDR1 as SQVTM and CDR2 as ANQGSEA. The ends were cut back, 2 bases at V and 3 bases at J, with 13 bases in the middle. This CDR3 is CSVEYTGPKETQYF. For the CDR3, the DNA is TGCAGCGTTGAATATACGGGGCCCAAAGAGACCCAGTACTTC.

The chain links TRBV2 to TRBJ2-6; 11 bases match TRBD1. This CDR3 comprises 18 residues. Germline CDR1 is SNHLY and CDR2 is FYNNEI. Trimming cost V 6 bases and J 0 bases; bases outside gene matches: 7. Here the CDR3 reads CASSSGQGVLSGANVLTF. The CDR3 DNA reads TGTGCCAGCAGCTCGGGACAGGGGGTACTCTCTGGGGCCAACGTCCTGACTTTC.

This clonotype was counted many times. This chain connects TRBV4-3 to TRBJ1-2; D is undetermined. The V and J ends lost 0 bases and 3 bases respectively, with 11 bases between them. The CDR3 consists of 15 residues. Germline CDR1 is LGHNA and CDR2 is YSLEER. The CDR3, as DNA: TGCGCCAGCAGCCAAGATGAGGGAGGAGACTATGGCTACACCTTC. It specifies CASSQDEGGDYGYTF.

This clonotype was picked up a small number of times. This chain uses TRBV11-2 with TRBJ2-2, with 8 nucleotides matching TRBD2. CDR1 is SGHAT and CDR2 is FQNNGV in the germline V gene. The CDR3 loop spans 16 amino acids. Trimming removed 4 bases from V and 1 base from J; junction bases left unmatched: 5. The chain's CDR3 is CASSSKAGENTGELFF. The CDR3 bases are TGTGCCAGCAGCTCGAAAGCGGGGGAGAACACCGGGGAGCTGTTTTTT.

The chain recombines TRBV7-2 with TRBJ2-2; D possibly uses TRBD1 or TRBD2 (6 bases each). The germline V and J ends were trimmed by 7 bases and 1 base, with 13 bases remaining between them. CDR1 SGHTA and CDR2 FQGNSA come from the germline V gene. The length of the CDR3 is 15 residues. The DNA for the CDR3 is TGTGCCAGCACCCTGGGGGGCAAGAACACCGGGGAGCTGTTTTTT. Protein product: CASTLGGKNTGELFF.

This clonotype was detected ten times or more. This chain links TRBV12-3 or TRBV12-4 with TRBJ1-5; D unclear. This CDR3 is built from 15 residues. Deletions cut 2 bases from V and 0 bases from J, with 8 bases between. As DNA, the CDR3 is TGTGCCAGCAGTTTATCTGGTGGTAGCAATCAGCCCCAGCATTTT. It is translated as CASSLSGGSNQPQHF.

There are many counts of this clonotype. The rearrangement joins TRBV6-6 to TRBJ1-2; a weak D match, TRBD1 (6 bases). Deletions cut 4 bases from V and 12 bases from J, with 21 bases between. The CDR3 consists of 14 residues. Germline CDR1 is MNHNY and CDR2 is SVGAGI (reference sequence). The CDR3 region is CASSSKGGWEVDTF. The CDR3 DNA reads as TGTGCCAGCAGTTCCAAGGGGGGATGGGAGGTAGACACCTTC.

With regard to this clonotype: An end of the junction does not agree with germline; a read error may underlie this. The J gene is TRBJ2-1, the V gene TRBV7-2; D ambiguous. This CDR3 has 11 residues. Per the germline V gene, CDR1 is SGHTA and CDR2 is FQGNSA. The CDR3 coding sequence is TGTGCCAGCAGCCTCGAGGATGAGCGGTTCTTC. Its protein product is CASSLEDERFF.

A remark on this clonotype: This may come from a read error, since a much larger clone is one base off. The rearrangement uses TRBV29-1 and TRBJ2-7; no clear D gene. Trimming cost V 5 bases and J 6 bases, with 11 bases left between them. CDR1 SQVTM and CDR2 ANQGSEA come from the germline V gene. The length of the CDR3 is 11 residues. CDR3 in amino acids: CSVRGRSEQYF. The CDR3 DNA reads TGCAGCGTTCGAGGCAGGAGCGAGCAGTACTTC.

This clonotype appeared a few times. This chain uses TRBV6-1 with TRBJ2-5; 15 bases are a match to TRBD2. The CDR3 totals 15 residues. The junction had 8 bases not matched to a gene; V was cut back by 10 bases and J by 5 bases. Germline CDR1 and CDR2: MNHNS and SASEGT. The DNA of the CDR3 is TGTGCCACCTTAAGGACTAGCGGGGGGGCCGAGACCCAGTACTTC. Residues: CATLRTSGGAETQYF.

This clonotype has just a few counts. V and J are TRBV5-4 and TRBJ2-3; D ambiguous. Trimming took off 0 bases at V and 2 bases at J, with 7 bases between the two ends. Germline V gene data show CDR1 as SGHNT and CDR2 as YYREEE (reference sequence). There are 14 residues in the CDR3. The CDR3 here is CASSLGSSTDTQYF. The CDR3 region has the DNA TGTGCCAGCAGCTTGGGTTCTTCCACAGATACGCAGTATTTT.

The chain employs TRBV12-3 or TRBV12-4 and TRBJ2-7; 7 bases are a match to TRBD1. This CDR3 has 14 residues. The trim removed 7 bases at V and 7 bases at J, leaving 13 bases unmatched. CDR3 residues: CASTLNRGLEEQYF. As DNA, the CDR3 is TGTGCCAGCACCTTAAACAGGGGCCTGGAGGAGCAGTACTTC.

There are many counts of this clonotype. The chain couples TRBV2 to TRBJ1-4, with D tentatively TRBD1 (6 bases). The V and J ends lost 6 bases and 0 bases respectively, with 11 bases between them. The CDR3 runs 15 residues. CDR1 SNHLY and CDR2 FYNNEI come from the germline V gene. This CDR3 reads CASSEDRTTNEKLFF. In DNA form, the CDR3 reads TGTGCCAGCAGCGAGGACAGAACAACTAATGAAAAACTGTTTTTT. Variable domain in full (rest from reference TRBV2 and TRBJ1-4): EPEVTQTPSHQVTQMGQEVILRCVPISNHLYFYWYRQILGQKVEFLVSFYNNEISEKSEIFDDQFSVERPDGSNFTLKIRSTKLEDSAMYFCASSEDRTTNEKLFFGSGTQLSVL.

In DNA, the CDR3 is TGTGCCAGCAGCTTTAAGTCCGGAGTTGGCGATACGCAGTATTTT. Protein product: CASSFKSGVGDTQYF. This chain joins TRBV7-2 and TRBJ2-3; D unclear. CDR1 is SGHTA and CDR2 is FQGNSA in the germline V gene. The CDR3 has 15 amino acids. V dropped 3 bases and J dropped 6 bases, with 16 bases sitting between them.

V and J are TRBV7-8 and TRBJ2-7, with 7 bases matching TRBD2. This CDR3 comprises 14 residues. The junction had 8 bases not matched to a gene; V was cut back by 5 bases and J by 4 bases. Germline-derived CDR1 and CDR2 are SGHVS and FQNEAQ. The CDR3, as DNA: TGTGCCAGCAGCCACCCGCTAGCGGAATACGAGCAGTACTTC. It specifies CASSHPLAEYEQYF.

The chain couples TRBV9 to TRBJ2-1; D gene ambiguous. CDR1 and CDR2 from the germline V gene are SGDLS and YYNGEE. Between the trimmed V and J ends, which lost 1 base and 13 bases, there was a span of 15 bases. The CDR3 length is 13 residues. CDR3 nucleotide sequence: TGTGCCAGCAGCGTAACAGTGGAGCCCCCCCAGTTCTTC. Translation gives CASSVTVEPPQFF.

This clonotype was counted ten times or more. The rearrangement uses TRBV3-2 and TRBJ2-3; TRBD2, the D gene given by the table, was not confirmed from the DNA. TRBV3-2 has pseudogene status. The CDR3 runs 17 residues. CDR3 in amino acids: CASSQALGLAGTDTQYF. The CDR3, as DNA: TGTGCCAGCAGCCAGGCCCTGGGACTAGCGGGCACAGATACGCAGTATTTT.

The chain has TRBV11-2 and TRBJ2-5, with 7 bases that match TRBD1. J lost 7 bases, V lost 5 bases, and 19 bases had no gene match. CDR1 is SGHAT and CDR2 is FQNNGV in the germline V gene. The CDR3 is 17 amino acids. The CDR3 reads CASSPLLRDSFRGTQYF. DNA for the CDR3: TGTGCCAGCAGCCCATTACTCCGGGACAGTTTTAGGGGGACCCAGTACTTC.

V gene TRBV20-1 combines with J gene TRBJ2-7, with D uncertain. The CDR3 is made up of 11 amino acids. Per germline, CDR1 DFQATT and CDR2 SNEGSKA (reference sequence). The V end was cut by 0 bases, the J end by 1 base, with 1 base between. CDR3 residues: CSARDSYEQYF. In nucleotides, the CDR3 is TGCAGTGCTAGAGATTCCTACGAGCAGTACTTC.

This clonotype has a count of ten or more. V usage is TRBV12-5 and J usage is TRBJ1-1; TRBD1 might be the D (5 bases). The germline gives CDR1 LGHNT, CDR2 FRNRAP. V was clipped by 7 bases and J by 2 bases, with 11 bases between them. The CDR3 has 13 residues. DNA for the CDR3: TGTGCTAGTGAATACCAGGGCAACACTGAAGCTTTCTTT. It is translated as CASEYQGNTEAFF.

This clonotype was counted ten times or more. The chain couples TRBV7-8 to TRBJ1-1, with no clear D. The CDR3 is made up of 13 amino acids. The germline gives CDR1 SGHVS, CDR2 FQNEAQ. Trimming took off 5 bases at V and 0 bases at J, with 7 bases between the two ends. CDR3 nucleotide sequence: TGTGCCAGCAGCCCCGACATGAACACTGAAGCTTTCTTT. Translating gives CASSPDMNTEAFF.

V gene TRBV18 combines with J gene TRBJ2-5; unclear D gene. There are 11 residues in the CDR3. The V end was cut by 0 bases, the J end by 7 bases, with 3 bases between. The germline V gene encodes CDR1 KGHSH and CDR2 LQKENI. The CDR3 nucleotides read TGTGCCAGCTCACCACCGGTGACCCAGTACTTC. As protein: CASSPPVTQYF.

This sequence joins TRBV7-2 and TRBJ2-1; D is perhaps TRBD1 or TRBD2 (5 bases each). The CDR3 is made up of 13 amino acids. Trimming removed 4 bases from V and 9 bases from J, with 13 bases in between. CDR1 SGHTA and CDR2 FQGNSA come from the germline V gene. The CDR3 sequence: CASSSKAGTEQFF. CDR3 in DNA: TGTGCCAGCAGCTCAAAAGCCGGGACTGAGCAGTTCTTC.